These 26 T cell receptor beta chains were sequenced from one sample in a study of shared clonotypes between healthy human individuals. Using immunoSEQ multiplex PCR, the repertoire was profiled, and TCRdb retains in-frame clones only, with some absent. The table includes roughly 2.2 million clones, approximately 95% detected once. Sequenced material: naive CD4+ T cells from PBMCs. The subset denotes: CD45RA+ positively selected. The receptors were sampled from a man younger than 30 in good health. Some clones in this sample may be carry-over from other donors' samples.

In regard to this clone: Other DNA sequences in this sample translate to the same CDR3. J is TRBJ2-7 and V is TRBV15; 9 bases align to TRBD1. Germline values: CDR1 LNHNV, CDR2 YYDKDF (reference sequence). V trimming: 2 bases; J trimming: 3 bases; junction bases outside the gene matches: 2. The CDR3 sequence is 14 residues long. CDR3 nucleotides: TGTGCCACCAGCAGACCGGGACAGGGCTACGAGCAGTACTTC. As protein: CATSRPGQGYEQYF.

As concerns this clone: In the same sample, other DNA sequences code for this CDR3. The V call is TRBV7-9, the J call TRBJ1-5; D gene unclear. The CDR3 consists of 14 residues. CDR1 is SEHNR, CDR2 FQNEAQ, per germline (reference sequence). Trimming pared 1 base from V and 3 bases from J, leaving 7 bases between. CDR3 amino acids: CASSLGTLNQPQHF. The DNA of the CDR3 is TGTGCCAGCAGCTTAGGGACGCTCAATCAGCCCCAGCATTTT.

This clone was observed a few times. This sequence joins TRBV11-2 and TRBJ1-2; TRBD1 aligns across 9 bases. Per the germline V gene, CDR1 is SGHAT and CDR2 is FQNNGV. The CDR3 totals 15 residues. After removal of 8 bases from V and 5 bases from J, the junction contained 12 bases not matched to a gene. The CDR3 region is CASGPLRTGVYGYTF. For the CDR3, the DNA is TGTGCCAGCGGACCCCTCCGGACAGGGGTGTATGGCTACACCTTC.

The rearrangement uses TRBV11-3 and TRBJ2-7; 9 nucleotides line up with TRBD1. J lost 5 bases, V lost 1 base, and 3 bases had no gene match. This CDR3 is built from 14 residues. CDR1 is SGHNT, CDR2 YENEEA, per germline. The CDR3, as DNA: TGTGCCAGCAGCTTAGGACAGGGGGGAAACGAGCAGTACTTC. Encoded protein: CASSLGQGGNEQYF.

The chain is built from TRBV7-3 and TRBJ2-1; 7 positions match TRBD1. The CDR3 runs 15 residues. V trimming: 5 bases; J trimming: 1 base; junction bases outside the gene matches: 5. Germline CDR1 reads SGHTA; CDR2 reads FQGTGA. The DNA of the CDR3 is TGTGCCAGCAGCAAGACAGGGCCTTCCTACAATGAGCAGTTCTTC. Amino acids: CASSKTGPSYNEQFF.

This clone was seen more than once but under ten times. The same CDR3 arises from other DNA sequences in this sample as well. The chain joins TRBV5-1 to TRBJ1-5; D possibly corresponds to TRBD1 (5 bases). Germline V gene data show CDR1 as SGHRS and CDR2 as YFSETQ. The V end lost 0 bases, the J end lost 4 bases, and 8 bases lay between the germline ends. The CDR3 length is 14 residues. For the CDR3, the DNA is TGCGCCAGCAGCTTGGATGGGGGGAATCAGCCCCAGCATTTT. Encoded protein: CASSLDGGNQPQHF.

The chain has TRBV29-1 and TRBJ2-1; perhaps TRBD2 as D (6 bases). This CDR3 contains 14 residues. Germline CDR1 SQVTM, CDR2 ANQGSEA. Trimming took 3 bases from V and 0 from J, leaving 9 bases between them. Here the CDR3 reads CSVDFGSSYNEQFF. The CDR3 DNA sequence: TGCAGCGTTGATTTCGGGAGCTCCTACAATGAGCAGTTCTTC.

The DNA for the CDR3 is TGTGCCAGCAGTCGTGATAGCAGAGGGAATGGCTACACCTTC. Translating it yields CASSRDSRGNGYTF. V is TRBV28 and J is TRBJ1-2; D gene unclear. Germline CDR1 reads MDHEN; CDR2 reads SYDVKM. The CDR3 has 14 residues. The ends were cut back, 5 bases at V and 6 bases at J, with 16 bases in the middle.

The rearrangement joins TRBV7-6 to TRBJ1-2, with D perhaps TRBD1 (5 bases). The germline CDR1 and CDR2 sequences are SGHVS and FNYEAQ. Deletions cut 1 base from V and 1 base from J, with 10 bases between. CDR3 length equals 15 residues. The CDR3 protein is CASSLGRDLNYGYTF. Here the CDR3 DNA reads TGTGCCAGCAGCTTAGGCAGGGACCTTAACTATGGCTACACCTTC. The full variable domain, its missing parts supplied by reference TRBV7-6 and TRBJ1-2, is GAGVSQSPRYKVTKRGQDVALRCDPISGHVSLYWYRQALGQGPEFLTYFNYEAQQDKSGLPNDRFSAERPEGSISTLTIQRTEQRDSAMYRCASSLGRDLNYGYTFGSGTRLTVV.

The chain has TRBV2 and TRBJ2-3; 13 bases match TRBD2. The V gene end was trimmed by 4 bases and the J gene end by 6 bases; junction bases not matched to a gene: 7. This CDR3 has 16 amino acids. CDR1 is SNHLY, CDR2 FYNNEI, per germline. The CDR3 is CASSAGLAGAGDTQYF. The CDR3 bases are TGTGCCAGCAGTGCAGGACTAGCGGGAGCAGGTGATACGCAGTATTTT.

V and J are TRBV28 and TRBJ2-7, with D possibly TRBD1 on 6 matching bases. Germline CDR1 MDHEN, CDR2 SYDVKM. With 6 bases removed from V and 3 bases from J, the gap between germline ends came to 15 bases. CDR3 size: 14 residues. CDR3 residues: CASSTGQKIYEQYF. The CDR3 bases are TGTGCCAGCAGCACCGGACAGAAAATCTACGAGCAGTACTTC. The full variable domain, completed using reference TRBV28 and TRBJ2-7, is DVKVTQSSRYLVKRTGEKVFLECVQDMDHENMFWYRQDPGLGLRLIYFSYDVKMKEKGDIPEGYSVSREKKERFSLILESASTNQTSMYLCASSTGQKIYEQYFGPGTRLTVT.

The chain has TRBV5-1 and TRBJ2-4, with 10 bases aligning to TRBD1. Germline CDR1 and CDR2: SGHRS and YFSETQ. The V gene end was trimmed by 4 bases and the J gene end by 8 bases; junction bases not matched to a gene: 6. The CDR3 runs to 14 residues. For the CDR3, the DNA is TGCGCCAGCAGCGCCGACAGGGGGCAAGACATTCAGTACTTC. Translated, it gives CASSADRGQDIQYF.

The chain has TRBV7-2 and TRBJ2-2, with 7 bases matching TRBD2. The CDR3 is 11 amino acids. Germline CDR1 SGHTA, CDR2 FQGNSA. CDR3 in DNA: TGTGCGGAGCGGGAAGCCGGGGAGCTGTTTTTT. Protein sequence: CAEREAGELFF. Combining the CDR3 with reference TRBV7-2 and TRBJ2-2 gives the whole variable domain GAGVSQSPSNKVTEKGKDVELRCDPISGHTALYWYRQSLGQGLEFLIYFQGNSAPDKSGLPSDRFSAERTGGSVSTLTIQRTQQEDSAVYLCAEREAGELFFGEGSRLTVL.

The chain combines TRBV7-9 with TRBJ1-4; weak D call: TRBD1 (6 bases). The CDR3 has 14 residues. V was trimmed by 1 base and J by 8 bases, leaving 11 bases between them. Germline V gene data show CDR1 as SEHNR and CDR2 as FQNEAQ (reference sequence). The CDR3 protein is CASSLDTGREKLFF. The CDR3 DNA reads as TGTGCCAGCAGCTTAGATACAGGGAGGGAAAAACTGTTTTTT.

The V call is TRBV28, the J call TRBJ2-5; possibly TRBD2 for D (6 bases). Trimming took 8 bases from V and 4 from J, leaving 17 bases between them. Germline loops: CDR1 MDHEN, CDR2 SYDVKM. The CDR3 length is 14 residues. The CDR3 bases are TGTGCCAGCGTCCGGGCCGGGGGAGTAGAGACCCAGTACTTC. This translates into CASVRAGGVETQYF.

The J gene is TRBJ1-2, the V gene TRBV27, with unresolved D. V lost 5 bases, J lost 3 bases, and 10 bases lay in between. CDR3 length: 13 residues. CDR1 is MNHEY, CDR2 SMNVEV, per germline (reference sequence). The CDR3 nucleotides read TGTGCCAGCAGTAGAGGGAGTTACTATGGCTACACCTTC. It yields the protein CASSRGSYYGYTF.

This chain uses TRBV7-3 with TRBJ2-1, with D unresolved. The CDR3 length is 14 residues. V was clipped by 5 bases and J by 0 bases, with 8 bases between them. Germline V CDR1 and CDR2: SGHTA, FQGTGA. The CDR3 spells CASSPYSSYNEQFF. As DNA, the CDR3 is TGTGCCAGCAGCCCGTACAGCTCCTACAATGAGCAGTTCTTC.

The V gene is TRBV5-6, the J gene TRBJ1-4; TRBD1 matches at 9 bases. The V gene's germline CDR1 is SGHDT and CDR2 YYEEEE. The junction had 5 bases not matched to a gene; V was cut back by 5 bases and J by 6 bases. This CDR3 has 14 amino acids. The CDR3 sequence is CASRRTGADEKLFF. The CDR3 region has the DNA TGTGCCAGCAGGCGGACAGGGGCGGATGAAAAACTGTTTTTT. The full variable domain, its missing parts supplied by reference TRBV5-6 and TRBJ1-4, is DAGVTQSPTHLIKTRGQQVTLRCSPKSGHDTVSWYQQALGQGPQFIFQYYEEEERQRGNFPDRFSGHQFPNYSSELNVNALLLGDSALYLCASRRTGADEKLFFGSGTQLSVL.

The J gene is TRBJ2-7, the V gene TRBV6-1; weak D call: TRBD2 (5 bases). From germline, CDR1 is MNHNS and CDR2 SASEGT. CDR3 length: 15 amino acids. Trimming took off 4 bases at V and 2 bases at J, with 15 bases between the two ends. The CDR3 here is CASSAAGLGTYEQYF. CDR3 sequence (DNA): TGTGCCAGCAGTGCGGCGGGCTTGGGGACCTACGAGCAGTACTTC.

The rearrangement links TRBV7-9 to TRBJ2-5, with D unresolved. Trimming cost V 5 bases and J 5 bases, with 9 bases left between them. The CDR3 covers 12 residues. Per the germline V gene, CDR1 is SEHNR and CDR2 is FQNEAQ (reference sequence). Written as DNA, the CDR3 is TGTGCCAGCAGCACTCGGACCGAGACCCAGTACTTC. It yields the protein CASSTRTETQYF.

The J gene is TRBJ2-7, the V gene TRBV28; perhaps D is TRBD1 or TRBD2 (5 bases each). The CDR3 is 15 amino acids. The V end was cut by 5 bases, the J end by 6 bases, with 20 bases between. Germline V lookup: CDR1 MDHEN, CDR2 SYDVKM. The chain's CDR3 is CASSGIGVRGAEQYF. The CDR3 DNA reads TGTGCCAGCAGTGGTATAGGTGTGAGGGGAGCCGAGCAGTACTTC.

The V and J genes are TRBV4-2 and TRBJ2-1, with 11 bases aligning to TRBD2. In germline, CDR1 is LGHNA, CDR2 YNFKEQ. The ends lost 2 bases at V and 5 bases at J; junction bases unmatched: 2. This CDR3 comprises 15 residues. CDR3 sequence: CASSQRLAGNNEQFF. CDR3 bases: TGTGCCAGCAGCCAAAGACTAGCGGGGAACAATGAGCAGTTCTTC.

A few counts support this clone. This chain connects TRBV15 to TRBJ1-1; the D is unclear. This CDR3 spans 15 amino acids. The V end lost 0 bases, the J end lost 5 bases, and 13 bases lay between the germline ends. Germline lookup yields CDR1 LNHNV and CDR2 YYDKDF (reference sequence). The DNA of the CDR3 is TGTGCCACCAGCAGAGATTGGTCCGGAGGGACTGAAGCTTTCTTT. It codes for CATSRDWSGGTEAFF. Full variable domain (missing parts from reference TRBV15 and TRBJ1-1): DAMVIQNPRYQVTQFGKPVTLSCSQTLNHNVMYWYQQKSSQAPKLLFHYYDKDFNNEADTPDNFQSRRPNTSFCFLDIRSPGLGDTAMYLCATSRDWSGGTEAFFGQGTRLTVV.

This clone was recorded once. The chain recombines TRBV27 with TRBJ1-1; D is uncertain. V lost 8 bases and J 6 bases, leaving 13 bases between the germline ends. Germline V gene sequence: CDR1 MNHEY, CDR2 SMNVEV (reference sequence). CDR3 length equals 12 residues. DNA for the CDR3: TGTGCCAGCCCGTGGGTGGGAGCTGAAGCTTTCTTT. Its protein product is CASPWVGAEAFF.

A remark on this clone: At the DNA level, this CDR3 is encoded by other sequences in the same sample as well. This chain uses TRBV7-9 with TRBJ1-2, with D unclear. The V end lost 2 bases, the J end lost 3 bases, and 4 bases lay between the germline ends. The CDR3 runs 12 residues. The V gene's germline CDR1 is SEHNR and CDR2 FQNEAQ (reference sequence). CDR3 DNA sequence: TGTGCCAGCAGCTTATCTGACTATGGCTACACCTTC. Its protein product is CASSLSDYGYTF.

This clone was found once. The chain combines TRBV19 with TRBJ2-1; 8 bases are a match to TRBD2. Trimming removed 5 bases from V and 0 bases from J; junction bases left unmatched: 12. The CDR3 covers 18 residues. Germline V gene sequence: CDR1 LNHDA, CDR2 SQIVND (reference sequence). The CDR3 coding sequence is TGTGCCAGTAGTCGTAAAACCAGCGGGGGCCTCTCCTACAATGAGCAGTTCTTC. Protein: CASSRKTSGGLSYNEQFF.